This is a list of T cell receptor beta chains from one sample in a study of blood T cell repertoires in COVID-19. Some clones are missing from TCRdb's copy, which holds only in-frame ones; the method was immunoSEQ multiplex PCR. Of over 75,000 clones listed, 70% to 85% were seen once; the top ten hold under 11%. The sample consisted of peripheral blood. These receptors were taken from an older man with acute or convalescent COVID-19. CDR3s include the opening cysteine and the closing phenylalanine or tryptophan. The D gene is left open where the match is weak. Some rows have no size entry. The others give once, few or many, or a class for an expanded clone.

v_call: TRBV28; j_call: TRBJ2-7; d_call: TRBD1; clone_size: NA; cdr3_aa: CASKRQGAEEQYF; cdr3_nt: TGTGCCAGCAAAAGACAGGGGGCTGAAGAGCAGTACTTC
v_call: TRBV18; j_call: TRBJ1-2; d_call: TRBD1; clone_size: NA; cdr3_aa: CASTLDRGRGGYGYTF; cdr3_nt: TGTGCCAGCACACTGGACAGGGGGCGCGGAGGCTATGGCTACACCTTC
v_call: TRBV6-5; j_call: TRBJ1-6; d_call: TRBD1; clone_size: NA; cdr3_aa: CASRTGQGQNSPLHF; cdr3_nt: TGTGCCAGCAGAACGGGACAGGGGCAAAATTCACCCCTCCACTTT
v_call: TRBV28; j_call: TRBJ1-2; d_call: NA; clone_size: NA; cdr3_aa: CASSLETPGNYGYTF; cdr3_nt: TGTGCCAGCAGTTTAGAGACTCCTGGGAACTATGGCTACACCTTC
v_call: TRBV30; j_call: TRBJ2-7; d_call: NA; clone_size: few; cdr3_aa: CAWSDQGFEQYF; cdr3_nt: TGTGCCTGGAGTGACCAGGGTTTCGAGCAGTACTTC
v_call: TRBV6-5; j_call: TRBJ1-5; d_call: NA; clone_size: NA; cdr3_aa: CASSKRTEGNQPQHF; cdr3_nt: TGTGCCAGCAGTAAACGGACAGAGGGCAATCAGCCCCAGCATTTT
v_call: TRBV27; j_call: TRBJ1-2; d_call: TRBD1; clone_size: NA; cdr3_aa: CASSFRVVQGAYGYTF; cdr3_nt: TGTGCCAGCAGTTTTCGTGTTGTACAGGGGGCGTATGGCTACACCTTC
v_call: TRBV30; j_call: TRBJ1-1; d_call: NA; clone_size: NA; cdr3_aa: CAWGLMNTEAFF; cdr3_nt: TGTGCCTGGGGACTTATGAACACTGAAGCTTTCTTT
v_call: TRBV15; j_call: TRBJ1-2; d_call: NA; clone_size: once; cdr3_aa: CATSRDRGGYGYTF; cdr3_nt: TGTGCCACCAGCAGAGATAGGGGAGGATATGGCTACACCTTC
v_call: TRBV14; j_call: TRBJ2-3; d_call: NA; clone_size: NA; cdr3_aa: CASSQSGDIPDTQYF; cdr3_nt: TGTGCCAGCAGCCAATCCGGGGACATACCAGATACGCAGTATTTT
v_call: TRBV11-2; j_call: TRBJ1-2; d_call: NA; clone_size: NA; cdr3_aa: CASGLASDYGYTF; cdr3_nt: TGTGCCAGCGGCCTCGCTAGCGACTATGGCTACACCTTC
v_call: TRBV3-1/TRBV3-2; j_call: TRBJ1-3; d_call: NA; clone_size: once; cdr3_aa: CASSPRGGRGKGNTIYF; cdr3_nt: TGTGCCAGCAGCCCCCGCGGGGGGCGGGGAAAGGGAAACACCATATATTTT
v_call: TRBV10-3; j_call: TRBJ1-4; d_call: TRBD1; clone_size: NA; cdr3_aa: CAISTGEDEKLFF; cdr3_nt: TGTGCCATCTCAACAGGGGAGGATGAAAAACTGTTTTTT
v_call: TRBV3-1/TRBV3-2; j_call: TRBJ2-1; d_call: NA; clone_size: NA; cdr3_aa: CASSQRATSLFF; cdr3_nt: TGTGCCAGCAGCCAACGAGCCACTAGCCTGTTCTTC
v_call: TRBV29-1; j_call: TRBJ2-1; d_call: TRBD1; clone_size: NA; cdr3_aa: CSGRKGTVANEQFF; cdr3_nt: TGCAGCGGCCGCAAAGGGACAGTTGCCAATGAGCAGTTCTTC
v_call: TRBV6-5; j_call: TRBJ1-6; d_call: NA; clone_size: few; cdr3_aa: CASTVTGAYNSPLHF; cdr3_nt: TGTGCCAGCACGGTCACAGGAGCCTATAATTCACCCCTCCACTTT
v_call: TRBV6-2/TRBV6-3; j_call: TRBJ2-6; d_call: TRBD1; clone_size: NA; cdr3_aa: CASSRRQGGNDLTF; cdr3_nt: TGTGCCAGCAGCCGCCGACAGGGGGGGAACGACCTGACTTTC
v_call: TRBV6-6; j_call: TRBJ1-2; d_call: NA; clone_size: NA; cdr3_aa: CASSYSGQFNYGYTF; cdr3_nt: TGTGCCAGCAGTTACTCTGGACAGTTTAACTATGGCTACACCTTC
v_call: TRBV5-1; j_call: TRBJ2-3; d_call: TRBD2; clone_size: NA; cdr3_aa: CASSPGLAGGPQDTQYF; cdr3_nt: TGCGCCAGCAGCCCAGGACTAGCGGGGGGTCCCCAAGATACGCAGTATTTT
v_call: TRBV5-1; j_call: TRBJ2-7; d_call: TRBD2; clone_size: NA; cdr3_aa: CASSLAPSGSYEQYF; cdr3_nt: TGCGCCAGCAGCTTGGCCCCTAGCGGGAGTTACGAGCAGTACTTC
v_call: TRBV18; j_call: TRBJ2-3; d_call: TRBD1; clone_size: NA; cdr3_aa: CASSPGTADTQYF; cdr3_nt: TGTGCCAGCTCACCCGGGACAGCAGATACGCAGTATTTT
v_call: TRBV9; j_call: TRBJ2-2; d_call: NA; clone_size: NA; cdr3_aa: CASSVLPSGAGELFF; cdr3_nt: TGTGCCAGCAGCGTCCTCCCTTCGGGGGCCGGGGAGCTGTTTTTT
v_call: TRBV24-1; j_call: TRBJ2-3; d_call: TRBD2; clone_size: NA; cdr3_aa: CATSDRVGSGRNTQYF; cdr3_nt: TGTGCCACCAGTGATAGGGTCGGTAGCGGGAGAAATACGCAGTATTTT
v_call: TRBV11-3; j_call: TRBJ2-2; d_call: NA; clone_size: NA; cdr3_aa: CASSLTRGNTGELFF; cdr3_nt: TGTGCCAGCAGCTTAACCAGGGGAAACACCGGGGAGCTGTTTTTT
v_call: TRBV7-2; j_call: TRBJ1-5; d_call: NA; clone_size: NA; cdr3_aa: CASSLQGTGNQPQHF; cdr3_nt: TGTGCCAGCAGCTTACAGGGTACGGGCAATCAGCCCCAGCATTTT
v_call: TRBV30; j_call: TRBJ2-3; d_call: NA; clone_size: few; cdr3_aa: CAWRTLAADTQYF; cdr3_nt: TGTGCCTGGAGGACTTTGGCAGCAGATACGCAGTATTTT
v_call: TRBV7-3; j_call: TRBJ2-7; d_call: NA; clone_size: NA; cdr3_aa: CASSAAPRGRQYF; cdr3_nt: TGTGCCAGCAGCGCAGCTCCCCGGGGAAGGCAGTACTTC
v_call: TRBV15; j_call: TRBJ1-2; d_call: TRBD1; clone_size: NA; cdr3_aa: CATSRGTGSHGYTF; cdr3_nt: TGTGCCACCAGCAGAGGGACAGGGAGCCATGGCTACACCTTC
v_call: TRBV9; j_call: TRBJ1-2; d_call: NA; clone_size: NA; cdr3_aa: CASSVGGDSPYGYTF; cdr3_nt: TGTGCCAGCAGCGTAGGGGGCGATTCCCCTTATGGCTACACCTTC
v_call: TRBV6-1; j_call: TRBJ2-1; d_call: TRBD2; clone_size: NA; cdr3_aa: CASSVTSGGRYNEQFF; cdr3_nt: TGTGCCAGCAGTGTGACTAGCGGGGGGCGTTACAATGAGCAGTTCTTC
v_call: TRBV7-2; j_call: TRBJ2-1; d_call: NA; clone_size: NA; cdr3_aa: CASSLSRLATSYNEQFF; cdr3_nt: TGTGCCAGCAGCTTAAGTAGGCTAGCGACCTCCTACAATGAGCAGTTCTTC
v_call: TRBV10-3; j_call: TRBJ1-5; d_call: TRBD1; clone_size: NA; cdr3_aa: CAISEQGADQPQHF; cdr3_nt: TGTGCCATCAGTGAACAGGGGGCGGATCAGCCCCAGCATTTT
v_call: TRBV3-1/TRBV3-2; j_call: TRBJ1-5; d_call: NA; clone_size: NA; cdr3_aa: CASSHPGHQPQHF; cdr3_nt: TGTGCCAGCAGCCATCCTGGCCATCAGCCCCAGCATTTT
v_call: TRBV9; j_call: TRBJ2-3; d_call: TRBD1; clone_size: NA; cdr3_aa: CASSVGTRDRGDTQYF; cdr3_nt: TGTGCCAGCAGCGTAGGAACCCGGGACAGGGGAGATACGCAGTATTTT
v_call: TRBV6-1; j_call: TRBJ2-7; d_call: TRBD1; clone_size: NA; cdr3_aa: CASSGMPWTGGNYEQYF; cdr3_nt: TGTGCCAGCAGTGGGATGCCGTGGACAGGGGGCAACTACGAGCAGTACTTC
v_call: TRBV3-1/TRBV3-2; j_call: TRBJ1-4; d_call: NA; clone_size: NA; cdr3_aa: CASSQDGEGEKLFF; cdr3_nt: TGTGCCAGCAGCCAAGACGGGGAGGGTGAAAAACTGTTTTTT
v_call: TRBV7-7; j_call: TRBJ2-5; d_call: TRBD2; clone_size: NA; cdr3_aa: CASSLGGTSGVRETQYF; cdr3_nt: TGTGCTAGCAGCTTAGGCGGGACTAGCGGGGTTCGAGAGACCCAGTACTTC
v_call: TRBV11-2; j_call: TRBJ2-1; d_call: NA; clone_size: NA; cdr3_aa: CASSLALTTNNEQFF; cdr3_nt: TGTGCCAGCAGCTTAGCTCTAACTACCAACAATGAGCAGTTCTTC